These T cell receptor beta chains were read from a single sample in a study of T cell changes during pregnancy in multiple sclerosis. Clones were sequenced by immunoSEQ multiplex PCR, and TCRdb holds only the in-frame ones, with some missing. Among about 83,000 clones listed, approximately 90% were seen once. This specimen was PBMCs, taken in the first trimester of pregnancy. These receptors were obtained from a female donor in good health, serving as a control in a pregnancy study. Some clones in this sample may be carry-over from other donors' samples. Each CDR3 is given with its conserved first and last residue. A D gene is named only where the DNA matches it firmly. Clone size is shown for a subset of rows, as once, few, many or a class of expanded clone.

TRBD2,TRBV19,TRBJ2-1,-,TGTGCCACTGACCTCGGAGCTAGCGGGCCTAATGAGCAGTTCTTC,CATDLGASGPNEQFF
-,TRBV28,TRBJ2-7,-,TGTGCCAGCAGTTTCCCCCTGATGCGCGCCTACGAGCAGTACTTC,CASSFPLMRAYEQYF
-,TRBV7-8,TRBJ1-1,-,TGTGCCAGCAGCTTAGTTCCCAGGACAGAGAACACTGAAGCTTTCTTT,CASSLVPRTENTEAFF
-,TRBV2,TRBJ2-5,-,TGTGCCAGCGGGGGCGGGGGCCAAGAGACCCAGTACTTC,CASGGGGQETQYF
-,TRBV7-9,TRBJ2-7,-,TGTGCCAGCAGCTTAGTTGAGCGTAGTCGGTCCTACGAGCAGTACTTC,CASSLVERSRSYEQYF
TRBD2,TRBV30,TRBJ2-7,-,TGTGCCTGGAAATCTAGCGGGAGTAACGTGCAGTACTTC,CAWKSSGSNVQYF
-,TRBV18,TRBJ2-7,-,TGTGCCAGCTCACCACCAGGGTCTGGAGGGGTCTACGAGCAGTACTTC,CASSPPGSGGVYEQYF
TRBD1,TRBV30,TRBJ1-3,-,TGTGCCTGGAGTCCGGGGACAGTCAATGGAAACACCATATATTTT,CAWSPGTVNGNTIYF
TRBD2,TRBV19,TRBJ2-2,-,TGTGCCAGTAAGACTAGCGGGGACACCGGGGAGCTGTTTTTT,CASKTSGDTGELFF
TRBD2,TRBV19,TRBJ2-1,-,TGTGCCAGTAGCCCCGGGACTAGCGGATACAATGAGCAGTTCTTC,CASSPGTSGYNEQFF
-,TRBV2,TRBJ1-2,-,TGTGCCAGCACCACGGACAGCGATGGCTACACCTTC,CASTTDSDGYTF
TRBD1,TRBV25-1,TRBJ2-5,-,TGTGCCAGCAGGAGGTCCGGGACAGAAGGAGAGACCCAGTACTTC,CASRRSGTEGETQYF
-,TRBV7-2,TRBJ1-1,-,TGTGCCAGCAGCTCCCCGAACGGGGAGAGGACTGAAGCTTTCTTT,CASSSPNGERTEAFF
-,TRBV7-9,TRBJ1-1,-,TGTGCCAGCAGTTTGGCAGGAGGTTACACTGAAGCTTTCTTT,CASSLAGGYTEAFF
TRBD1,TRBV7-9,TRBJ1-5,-,TGTGCCAGCAGCTTCGGGACAGGGGCAGGGTACGAGCCCCAGCATTTT,CASSFGTGAGYEPQHF
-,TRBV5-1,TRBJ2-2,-,TGCGCCAGCAGCTGGGCCAAGAACACCGGGGAGCTGTTTTTT,CASSWAKNTGELFF
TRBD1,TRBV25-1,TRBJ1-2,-,TGTGCCAGCAGTGCGGGACAGATGTATGGCTACACCTTC,CASSAGQMYGYTF
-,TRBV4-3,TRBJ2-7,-,TGCGCCAGCAGCCAAGTGGGGGACATGTCCTACGAGCAGTACTTC,CASSQVGDMSYEQYF
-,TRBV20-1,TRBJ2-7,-,TGCAGTGCGACGGATGACTACGAGCAGTACTTC,CSATDDYEQYF
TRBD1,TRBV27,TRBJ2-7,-,TGTGCCAGCAGTTTATCCCAGGGACAGGGGGCCTACGAGCAGTACTTC,CASSLSQGQGAYEQYF
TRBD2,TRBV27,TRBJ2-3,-,TGTGCCAGCAGCCCAAGCGGGGGGGCCGGGACGCAGTATTTT,CASSPSGGAGTQYF
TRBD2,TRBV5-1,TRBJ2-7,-,TGCGCCAGCAGCTTGGAGGCTAGCGGGAGGGCGTTCCACGAGCAGTACTTC,CASSLEASGRAFHEQYF
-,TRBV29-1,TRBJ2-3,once,TGCAGCGTTGGTGTGCCCGGGGGCACAGATACGCAGTATTTT,CSVGVPGGTDTQYF
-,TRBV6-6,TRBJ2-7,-,TGTGCCAGCAGTTACTCGGGGGGTCACGAGCAGTACTTC,CASSYSGGHEQYF
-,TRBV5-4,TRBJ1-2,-,TGTGCCAGCAGCCGTGGGCAGGGCAGGAGCAACTATGGCTACACCTTC,CASSRGQGRSNYGYTF
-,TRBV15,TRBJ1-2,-,TGTGCCACCTCCGACAATCCGAACTATGGCTACACCTTC,CATSDNPNYGYTF
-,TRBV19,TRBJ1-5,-,TGTGCCAGTAGTCCCCTGGGGGGGCGAAGCAATCAGCCCCAGCATTTT,CASSPLGGRSNQPQHF
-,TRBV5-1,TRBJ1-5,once,TGCGCCAGCAGCCTGGGGGGAGGGAGGCAGCCCCAGCATTTT,CASSLGGGRQPQHF
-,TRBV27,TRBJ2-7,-,TGTGCCAGCAGTCGTTCGGGGGAGCAGTACTTC,CASSRSGEQYF
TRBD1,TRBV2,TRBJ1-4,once,TGTGCCAGCAGTTACCGACAGGGGTCAGATTTTAATGAAAAACTGTTTTTT,CASSYRQGSDFNEKLFF
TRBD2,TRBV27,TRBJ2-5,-,TGTGCCAGCAGTTTTTCGGTAGCGGGAGGGCCAGAGACCCAGTACTTC,CASSFSVAGGPETQYF
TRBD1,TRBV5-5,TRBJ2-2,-,TGTGCCAGCAGCTTTTGGACAGGGACTGGGGAGCTGTTTTTT,CASSFWTGTGELFF
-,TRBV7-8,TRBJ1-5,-,TGTGCCAGCAGCTCTCAGGGCTTTCGTCAGCCCCAGCATTTT,CASSSQGFRQPQHF
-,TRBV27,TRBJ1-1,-,TGTGCCAGCAGTTTAGGACAGAACACTGAAGCTTTCTTT,CASSLGQNTEAFF
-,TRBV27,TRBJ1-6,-,TGTGCCAGCATGCGGGGGAAATACTATAATTCACCCCTCCACTTT,CASMRGKYYNSPLHF
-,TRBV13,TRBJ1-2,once,TGTGCCAGCAGCTTAACAGGTTCTCCCACCCCTAATAACTATGGCTACACCTTC,CASSLTGSPTPNNYGYTF
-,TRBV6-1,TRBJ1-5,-,TGTGCCAGCACCGTTCAGATGTTTCACAATCAGCCCCAGCATTTT,CASTVQMFHNQPQHF
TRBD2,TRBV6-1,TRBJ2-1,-,TGTGCCAGCAGTGAAGAAGCGGGGGGGTACAATGAGCAGTTCTTC,CASSEEAGGYNEQFF
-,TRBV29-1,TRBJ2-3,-,TGCAGCGTTGAAGATACGGACTCGTCAGATACGCAGTATTTT,CSVEDTDSSDTQYF
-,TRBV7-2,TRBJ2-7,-,TGTGCCAGCAGCTTAAATTCGGGGGCCTACGAGCAGTACTTC,CASSLNSGAYEQYF
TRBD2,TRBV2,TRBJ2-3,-,TGTGCCATCATCGGGACTAGCGGGCTAGATACGCAGTATTTT,CAIIGTSGLDTQYF